Below are 27 T cell receptor beta chains sequenced from a single sample in a study of shared clonotypes between healthy human individuals. Repertoires were generated with immunoSEQ multiplex PCR, while TCRdb's copy carries only in-frame clones and drops some. Of about 2.5 million clones listed, around 92% are singletons. The material sequenced was naive CD4+ T cells from PBMCs. Subset noted: CD45RA+ positively selected. These receptors all stem from a young man in good health. Some clones in this sample may be carry-over from other donors' samples.

Of note for this clone: This may arise from a read error, as a much more abundant clone is one base away. The sample has other DNA sequences that encode this CDR3 too. The V call is TRBV2, the J call TRBJ1-1; D uncertain. V was trimmed by 1 base and J by 0 bases, leaving 3 bases between them. The CDR3 is 13 residues long. CDR1 and CDR2 (germline): SNHLY, FYNNEI. For the CDR3, the DNA is TGTGCCAGCAGTGAAGAAGTGAACACTGAAGCTTTCTTT. Its translation: CASSEEVNTEAFF.

J is TRBJ2-1 and V is TRBV18, with 7 bases that match TRBD1. Germline CDR1 is KGHSH and CDR2 is LQKENI. The CDR3 has 15 residues. V trimming: 0 bases; J trimming: 2 bases; junction bases outside the gene matches: 1. Written as DNA, the CDR3 is TGTGCCAGCTCACCACCCGACAGGGCCTACAATGAGCAGTTCTTC. Translated: CASSPPDRAYNEQFF.

The V and J genes are TRBV28 and TRBJ2-1, with unresolved D. The V end was cut by 5 bases, the J end by 2 bases, with 16 bases between. CDR1 and CDR2 (germline): MDHEN, SYDVKM. The CDR3 loop spans 16 amino acids. The CDR3 region has the DNA TGTGCCAGCAGTACCCAGAGTCTAGGCGCCTACAATGAGCAGTTCTTC. Protein: CASSTQSLGAYNEQFF.

The chain uses TRBV19 and TRBJ1-2; D ambiguous. Between the trimmed V and J ends, which lost 9 bases and 3 bases, there was a span of 11 bases. CDR1 and CDR2 (germline): LNHDA, SQIVND (reference sequence). This CDR3 is built from 12 residues. Here the CDR3 reads CASSDDHYGYTF. The CDR3 bases are TGTGCCAGCTCTGATGACCACTATGGCTACACCTTC.

V usage is TRBV9 and J usage is TRBJ2-1, with 8 bases that match TRBD1. CDR3 size: 17 residues. The germline CDR1 and CDR2 sequences are SGDLS and YYNGEE. Trimming at V came to 0 bases and at J to 4 bases, leaving 9 bases not matched to a gene. Written as DNA, the CDR3 is TGTGCCAGCAGCGTAGCTGATGGCAGGGGGCCGTACAATGAGCAGTTCTTC. Protein product: CASSVADGRGPYNEQFF.

V usage is TRBV9 and J usage is TRBJ1-3; 7 bases match TRBD1. This CDR3 contains 15 residues. The V and J ends lost 4 bases and 0 bases, in that order; junction bases with no gene match: 4. The germline gives CDR1 SGDLS, CDR2 YYNGEE. Here the CDR3 DNA reads TGTGCCAGCAGCTTTACAGGGGTCTCTGGAAACACCATATATTTT. This sequence encodes CASSFTGVSGNTIYF.

The rearrangement uses TRBV28 and TRBJ2-5; D uncertain. Germline values: CDR1 MDHEN, CDR2 SYDVKM. This CDR3 contains 12 residues. Trimming took off 1 base at V and 9 bases at J, with 9 bases between the two ends. Here the CDR3 reads CASSLSKSAQYF. DNA of the CDR3: TGTGCCAGCAGTTTATCCAAGAGCGCCCAGTACTTC.

The rearrangement uses TRBV20-1 and TRBJ2-7, with 10 nucleotides matching TRBD2. This CDR3 comprises 11 residues. The germline V gene has CDR1 DFQATT and CDR2 SNEGSKA (reference sequence). The CDR3: CRPSSGGPQYF. The CDR3 nucleotides read TGCAGACCCTCTAGCGGGGGACCGCAGTACTTC.

The chain uses TRBV30 and TRBJ1-2; D not resolved. Germline loops: CDR1 GTSNPN, CDR2 SVGIG (reference sequence). V lost 3 bases, J lost 3 bases, and 8 bases lay in between. CDR3 length: 12 amino acids. CDR3 bases: TGTGCCTGGAGCCCCCAGGACTATGGCTACACCTTC. Translation gives CAWSPQDYGYTF.

About this clone: Other DNA sequences in the same sample also yield this CDR3. The V gene is TRBV6-1, the J gene TRBJ2-7; no definite D call. V was shortened by 3 bases and J by 3 bases, with 3 bases between the two germline ends. The CDR3 contains 11 residues. CDR1 is MNHNS, CDR2 SASEGT, per germline. DNA for the CDR3: TGTGCCAGCAGTGACCGCTACGAGCAGTACTTC. Translated: CASSDRYEQYF.

This chain connects TRBV10-3 to TRBJ2-3; D possibly corresponds to TRBD2 (5 bases). The V and J ends lost 5 bases and 5 bases respectively, with 11 bases between them. CDR3 length equals 13 residues. Germline values: CDR1 ENHRY, CDR2 SYGVKD. As DNA, the CDR3 is TGTGCCATCAGTCTCGGGGTTGAAGATACGCAGTATTTT. As protein: CAISLGVEDTQYF.

The genes are TRBV7-2 and TRBJ1-2; 8 bases map to TRBD1. Germline-derived CDR1 and CDR2 are SGHTA and FQGNSA. V lost 4 bases and J lost 3; bases outside the gene matches: 13. The CDR3 runs 17 residues. The chain's CDR3 is CASSSANAGQVDYGYTF. For the CDR3, the DNA is TGTGCCAGCAGCTCGGCCAATGCGGGACAGGTGGACTATGGCTACACCTTC.

Note on this clone: Distinct nucleotide sequences in the sample also encode this CDR3. This chain joins TRBV6-5 and TRBJ2-1, with D possibly TRBD1 on 5 matching bases. V lost 2 bases and J lost 7, with 9 bases in between. The CDR3 spans 13 residues. Germline values: CDR1 MNHEY, CDR2 SVGAGI. CDR3 sequence: CASSYSRANEQFF. Written as DNA, the CDR3 is TGTGCCAGCAGTTACAGCAGGGCAAATGAGCAGTTCTTC.

The V gene is TRBV7-2, the J gene TRBJ2-1, with 8 bases aligning to TRBD2. The CDR3 is 16 residues long. In germline, CDR1 is SGHTA, CDR2 FQGNSA. V lost 2 bases and J lost 7; bases outside the gene matches: 10. In DNA form, the CDR3 reads TGTGCCAGCAGCTTAATTGGCGGGAGGCTGGGGAATGAGCAGTTCTTC. Its translation: CASSLIGGRLGNEQFF.

The CDR3 DNA is TGTGCCAGCAGCCCAAGGACAGGGGACTACGAGCAGTACTTC. As protein: CASSPRTGDYEQYF. The rearrangement links TRBV11-2 to TRBJ2-7; 9 bases align to TRBD1. The ends lost 5 bases at V and 3 bases at J; junction bases unmatched: 5. Germline V CDR1 and CDR2: SGHAT, FQNNGV. The CDR3 spans 14 residues.

This sequence joins TRBV27 and TRBJ2-5, with a tentative D call TRBD2 (6 bases). There are 13 residues in the CDR3. Germline-derived CDR1 and CDR2 are MNHEY and SMNVEV (reference sequence). V lost 6 bases and J lost 5, with 13 bases in between. The CDR3 sequence is CASSLLGRETQYF. DNA for the CDR3: TGTGCCAGCAGCCTCCTGGGGAGGGAGACCCAGTACTTC.

The chain couples TRBV29-1 to TRBJ2-1; a possible D gene is TRBD2 (5 bases). Trimming removed 4 bases from V and 9 bases from J, with 10 bases in between. The CDR3 runs to 11 residues. Germline lookup yields CDR1 SQVTM and CDR2 ANQGSEA. The CDR3 sequence is CSVGRGSEQFF. In nucleotides, the CDR3 is TGCAGCGTTGGTCGAGGGAGTGAGCAGTTCTTC.

The chain links TRBV27 to TRBJ2-2; no firm D call. V lost 5 bases and J 2 bases, leaving 12 bases between the germline ends. Germline lookup yields CDR1 MNHEY and CDR2 SMNVEV (reference sequence). The CDR3 is 15 amino acids. CDR3 nucleotides: TGTGCCAGCAGTCCCCGGGTACTAAACACCGGGGAGCTGTTTTTT. This sequence encodes CASSPRVLNTGELFF.

This clone was picked up one time. V is TRBV6-1 and J is TRBJ2-5; D not resolved. CDR1 is MNHNS, CDR2 SASEGT, per germline. CDR3 size: 17 residues. Trimming took off 1 base at V and 4 bases at J, with 19 bases between the two ends. This chain's CDR3 is CASSEVGLAAARETQYF. CDR3 bases: TGTGCCAGCAGTGAAGTGGGATTAGCAGCTGCTCGAGAGACCCAGTACTTC.

A note on this clone: Within the sample, other DNA sequences also encode this same CDR3. This chain links TRBV6-1 with TRBJ1-3; no clear D gene. The CDR3 runs to 13 residues. Germline values: CDR1 MNHNS, CDR2 SASEGT. V was trimmed by 3 bases and J by 0 bases, leaving 3 bases between them. The DNA of the CDR3 is TGTGCCAGCAGTGAGGCCTCTGGAAACACCATATATTTT. Translation: CASSEASGNTIYF.

The chain employs TRBV28 and TRBJ1-2, with a weak D call TRBD1 (6 bases). The V and J ends lost 5 bases and 4 bases respectively, with 14 bases between them. This CDR3 contains 14 residues. The germline V gene has CDR1 MDHEN and CDR2 SYDVKM. In nucleotides, the CDR3 is TGTGCCAGCAGTCGACTACAGGGCTTCTATGGCTACACCTTC. Translation: CASSRLQGFYGYTF.

The chain couples TRBV15 to TRBJ2-5; 8 nucleotides align to TRBD1. Germline V lookup: CDR1 LNHNV, CDR2 YYDKDF (reference sequence). The V and J ends lost 0 bases and 3 bases, in that order; junction bases with no gene match: 6. The CDR3 is 16 residues long. CDR3 sequence reads: CATSREKDRVEETQYF. The CDR3 DNA reads as TGTGCCACCAGCAGAGAAAAGGACAGGGTAGAAGAGACCCAGTACTTC. Full variable domain (missing parts from reference TRBV15 and TRBJ2-5): DAMVIQNPRYQVTQFGKPVTLSCSQTLNHNVMYWYQQKSSQAPKLLFHYYDKDFNNEADTPDNFQSRRPNTSFCFLDIRSPGLGDTAMYLCATSREKDRVEETQYFGPGTRLLVL.

This clone was observed once. The rearrangement uses TRBV6-5 and TRBJ1-4; D ambiguous. There are 14 residues in the CDR3. Looked up from germline, CDR1 is MNHEY and CDR2 is SVGAGI. V gave up 4 bases and J gave up 4 bases, with 10 bases separating them. The CDR3 DNA is TGTGCCAGCAGTTCTGGGCAGCATAATGAAAAACTGTTTTTT. It yields the protein CASSSGQHNEKLFF.

The chain recombines TRBV25-1 with TRBJ1-5; D unresolved. Germline V lookup: CDR1 MGHDK, CDR2 SYGVNS. CDR3 length: 14 residues. V was pared by 5 bases and J by 1 base, with 9 bases between. The CDR3 bases are TGTGCCAGCAGTCCTCTCTTGAGCAATCAGCCCCAGCATTTT. This translates into CASSPLLSNQPQHF.

This clone was seen just once. The V and J genes are TRBV15 and TRBJ2-1, with D unresolved. The CDR3 length is 14 residues. V lost 0 bases and J 6 bases, leaving 9 bases between the germline ends. Germline CDR1 LNHNV, CDR2 YYDKDF (reference sequence). Here the CDR3 DNA reads TGTGCCACCAGCAGAGAAGCAGTTTTCAATGAGCAGTTCTTC. Translation: CATSREAVFNEQFF.

The chain joins TRBV27 to TRBJ2-4, with 7 bases lining up with TRBD2. Germline CDR1 and CDR2: MNHEY and SMNVEV (reference sequence). The CDR3 is 19 residues long. Unmatched junction bases numbered 17, after V lost 6 bases and J lost 0 bases. The CDR3 bases are TGTGCCAGCAGCTTGGGGGGACTATTTTTCCTCGTAGCCAAAAACATTCAGTACTTC. Translation gives CASSLGGLFFLVAKNIQYF.

This rearrangement joins TRBV9 to TRBJ1-1, with D unresolved. This CDR3 is built from 15 residues. V was pared by 3 bases and J by 2 bases, with 14 bases between. From germline, CDR1 is SGDLS and CDR2 YYNGEE. CDR3 nucleotide sequence: TGTGCCAGCAGCGCCAGAGGACCGGGAAACACTGAAGCTTTCTTT. Protein product: CASSARGPGNTEAFF.